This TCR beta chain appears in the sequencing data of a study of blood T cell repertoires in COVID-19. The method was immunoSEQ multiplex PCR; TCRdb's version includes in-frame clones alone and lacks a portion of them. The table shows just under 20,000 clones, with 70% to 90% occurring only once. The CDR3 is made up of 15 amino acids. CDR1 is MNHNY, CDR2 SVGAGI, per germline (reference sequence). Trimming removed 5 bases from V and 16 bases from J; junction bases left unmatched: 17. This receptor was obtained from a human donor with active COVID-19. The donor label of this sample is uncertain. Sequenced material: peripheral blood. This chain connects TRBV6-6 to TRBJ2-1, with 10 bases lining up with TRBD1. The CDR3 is CASSGRDRGLNVYFF. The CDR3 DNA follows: TGTGCCAGCAGTGGCCGGGACAGGGGATTAAATGTTTATTTCTTC.